This T cell receptor (beta chain) was identified during a study of blood T cell repertoires in COVID-19. Across the whole study: PBMCs, B-cell-depleted T cells, or T cells were the source of the cDNA or gDNA that made up the material.

Germline V lookup: CDR1 MNHEY, CDR2 SVGAGI. The CDR3 is 12 residues long. Trimming removed 7 bases from V and 5 bases from J; junction bases left unmatched: 5. Enrolled during active infection, Seattle patients were then followed longitudinally. In the authors' workflow: Estimation of nucleated cell counts was performed using reference gene primer amplification. Repertoires were generated with immunoSEQ multiplex PCR, while TCRdb's copy carries only in-frame clones and drops some. Clone size and V and J calls were adopted from that table, with D and trimming inferred from the DNA. The data show 350,000 to 500,000 clones, about 90% seen once.

This chain connects TRBV6-5 to TRBJ2-7, with 7 bases identical to TRBD2. Specimen: peripheral blood. This sequence originates from a young man with COVID-19, enrolled during active disease. The CDR3 sequence: CASTTSVHEQYF. As DNA, the CDR3 is TGTGCCAGCACTACTAGCGTCCACGAGCAGTACTTC.